A selection of T cell receptor beta chains follows, all from one sample in a study of shared clonotypes between healthy human individuals. Clones were sequenced by immunoSEQ multiplex PCR, and TCRdb holds only the in-frame ones, with some missing. The data show about 1 million clones, around 76% seen once. Sequencing used memory CD4+ T cells sorted from blood. Every receptor here comes from a young man in good health. Each CDR3 is given with its conserved first and last residue. A D gene is named only where the DNA matches it firmly. Part of the rows lack a size; the others show once, few, many or a class for expanded clones.

clone_size,j_call,d_call,v_call,cdr3_aa,cdr3_nt
-,TRBJ1-2,-,TRBV10-3,CAISEWTGEDGYTF,TGTGCCATCAGTGAATGGACGGGGGAAGATGGCTACACCTTC
-,TRBJ2-7,TRBD2,TRBV10-3,CAIREGLAGYEQYF,TGTGCCATCAGGGAGGGACTAGCGGGTTACGAGCAGTACTTC
-,TRBJ1-5,-,TRBV28,CASSPPNQPQHF,TGTGCCAGCAGCCCCCCGAATCAGCCCCAGCATTTT
-,TRBJ1-2,-,TRBV7-2,CASRLGAGPNYGYTF,TGTGCCAGCAGGTTAGGGGCAGGACCTAACTATGGCTACACCTTC
-,TRBJ1-3,TRBD1,TRBV10-3,CATQTGGPGGNTIYF,TGTGCCACACAAACAGGGGGCCCTGGAGGAAACACCATATATTTT
-,TRBJ1-2,-,TRBV21-1,CASSKDGRTSGYTF,TGTGCCAGCAGCAAAGATGGTCGGACAAGTGGGTACACCTTC
-,TRBJ2-7,-,TRBV19,CASSRKGDYEQYF,TGTGCCAGTAGTAGAAAAGGGGACTACGAGCAGTACTTC
-,TRBJ2-7,-,TRBV21-1,CASRNRRTSGSRPPYEQYF,TGTGCCAGCAGAAATAGAAGAACTAGCGGTTCTCGACCTCCCTACGAGCAGTACTTC
many,TRBJ1-5,TRBD1,TRBV19,CASSVTGNSQPQHF,TGTGCCAGTAGTGTGACAGGGAACAGCCAGCCCCAGCATTTT
few,TRBJ1-4,-,TRBV10-3,CAISESTAQGEKLFF,TGTGCCATCAGTGAGTCAACAGCCCAGGGGGAAAAACTGTTTTTT
many,TRBJ1-1,-,TRBV19,CASSPGRQTEAFF,TGTGCCAGTAGTCCAGGCCGGCAGACTGAAGCTTTCTTT
-,TRBJ2-3,TRBD2,TRBV29-1,CSVDTSAGGTTDTQYF,TGCAGCGTTGACACTTCAGCGGGGGGAACCACAGATACGCAGTATTTT
-,TRBJ1-2,TRBD1,TRBV27,CASSVQGNYGYTF,TGTGCCAGCAGTGTACAGGGGAATTATGGCTACACCTTC
-,TRBJ2-7,-,TRBV5-1,CASSLAPRQDEQYF,TGCGCCAGCAGCTTGGCCCCCCGCCAGGACGAGCAGTACTTC
-,TRBJ2-6,TRBD2,TRBV2,CAGSSGGSSGANVLTF,TGTGCCGGAAGTAGCGGGGGAAGCTCTGGGGCCAACGTCCTGACTTTC
-,TRBJ1-1,TRBD1,TRBV2,CASSRTGGTEAFF,TGTGCCAGCAGTAGGACAGGGGGCACTGAAGCTTTCTTT
-,TRBJ2-5,-,TRBV10-1,CASSESTAQETQYF,TGCGCCAGCAGTGAGTCCACAGCCCAAGAGACCCAGTACTTC
-,TRBJ1-2,TRBD1,TRBV5-1,CASSTTGDGGYTF,TGCGCCAGCAGCACGACAGGGGACGGTGGCTACACCTTC
once,TRBJ1-5,TRBD1,TRBV6-5,CASRGDRDQPQHF,TGTGCCAGCAGAGGGGACAGAGATCAGCCCCAGCATTTT
-,TRBJ2-7,TRBD2,TRBV10-3,CAISGTGAGGRYEQYF,TGTGCCATCAGTGGGACCGGGGCGGGGGGCCGTTACGAGCAGTACTTC
-,TRBJ2-6,TRBD1,TRBV5-6,CASRRTGFGSGANVLTF,TGTGCCAGCAGACGGACAGGTTTCGGGTCTGGGGCCAACGTCCTGACTTTC
-,TRBJ1-4,TRBD1,TRBV10-3,CAIRATGVGEKLFF,TGTGCCATCAGAGCGACAGGGGTCGGTGAAAAACTGTTTTTT
-,TRBJ1-6,-,TRBV9,CASSVEWLGSPLHF,TGTGCCAGCAGCGTAGAGTGGCTCGGTTCACCCCTCCACTTT
few,TRBJ2-5,TRBD2,TRBV4-1,CASSQDASGSQETQYF,TGCGCCAGCAGCCAAGATGCTAGCGGGAGCCAAGAGACCCAGTACTTC
-,TRBJ2-7,-,TRBV29-1,CSVAPGGEQYF,TGCAGCGTTGCACCAGGAGGCGAGCAGTACTTC
-,TRBJ1-1,-,TRBV19,CASNRQWGGTEAFF,TGTGCCAGTAATCGACAGTGGGGGGGGACTGAAGCTTTCTTT
-,TRBJ2-7,TRBD2,TRBV12-5,CASGLVVGGRGEQYF,TGTGCTAGTGGTTTGGTGGTGGGAGGGAGAGGTGAGCAGTACTTC
-,TRBJ1-1,TRBD1,TRBV2,CASSGGQGRKGSTEAFF,TGTGCCAGCAGCGGGGGACAGGGGCGAAAAGGTAGCACTGAAGCTTTCTTT
-,TRBJ1-6,TRBD1,TRBV7-2,CASSSSGQSSYNSPLHF,TGTGCCAGCAGCTCCTCGGGACAGAGCTCCTATAATTCACCCCTCCACTTT
-,TRBJ2-1,-,TRBV6-6,CASSWGTEQFF,TGTGCCAGCAGCTGGGGGACAGAGCAGTTCTTC
once,TRBJ2-5,TRBD2,TRBV11-2,CASSFLAGGTRGETQYF,TGTGCCAGCAGCTTCCTCGCGGGAGGGACGCGAGGGGAGACCCAGTACTTC
-,TRBJ2-6,TRBD1,TRBV5-1,CASSLAAGGTGANVLTF,TGCGCCAGCAGCTTGGCCGCAGGGGGTACCGGGGCCAACGTCCTGACTTTC
-,TRBJ2-7,TRBD2,TRBV18,CASSRSASGSYEQYF,TGTGCCAGCTCACGCTCCGCTAGCGGGAGTTACGAGCAGTACTTC
-,TRBJ2-7,-,TRBV6-5,CASRLGGEQYF,TGTGCCAGCAGGTTGGGGGGCGAGCAGTACTTC
few,TRBJ2-1,-,TRBV5-1,CASSSYQSSYNEQFF,TGCGCCAGCAGCTCCTACCAAAGCTCCTACAATGAGCAGTTCTTC
-,TRBJ2-2,TRBD1,TRBV9,CASSPGQGAYTGELFF,TGTGCCAGCAGCCCGGGACAGGGGGCTTACACCGGGGAGCTGTTTTTT
-,TRBJ2-3,-,TRBV27,CASSSGLRQYF,TGTGCCAGCAGTTCGGGGCTTCGGCAGTATTTT
-,TRBJ2-5,TRBD2,TRBV10-2,CASRLATQETQYF,TGCGCCAGCCGACTAGCTACCCAAGAGACCCAGTACTTC
-,TRBJ1-1,-,TRBV5-1,CASSSSANTEAFF,TGCGCCAGCAGCTCTTCAGCAAACACTGAAGCTTTCTTT
-,TRBJ2-2,-,TRBV9,CASSPPRWGTGELFF,TGTGCCAGCAGCCCCCCTAGGTGGGGCACCGGGGAGCTGTTTTTT
many,TRBJ2-1,TRBD1,TRBV5-6,CASSLARGRFSEQFF,TGTGCCAGCAGCTTGGCCAGGGGGCGTTTTAGTGAGCAGTTCTTC
-,TRBJ1-1,TRBD1,TRBV11-2,CASSFDLRGGGQAFF,TGTGCCAGCAGTTTCGACCTCAGGGGGGGTGGACAAGCTTTCTTT
-,TRBJ2-5,-,TRBV5-4,CASSLDVTSQETQYF,TGTGCCAGCAGCTTGGACGTTACCTCGCAGGAGACCCAGTACTTC
-,TRBJ2-1,-,TRBV5-1,CASGTSSSYNEQFF,TGCGCCAGCGGTACATCTTCATCCTACAATGAGCAGTTCTTC
-,TRBJ2-3,TRBD1,TRBV10-1,CASSQGAADTQYF,TGCGCCAGCAGTCAGGGGGCCGCAGATACGCAGTATTTT
-,TRBJ2-3,-,TRBV29-1,CSVHYGTDTQYF,TGCAGCGTGCATTACGGCACAGATACGCAGTATTTT
-,TRBJ1-6,-,TRBV6-6,CASTKSSGGNSPLHF,TGTGCCAGCACCAAGTCGTCGGGCGGTAATTCACCCCTCCACTTT
few,TRBJ1-6,-,TRBV7-9,CASKGPEGSPLHF,TGTGCCAGCAAGGGTCCTGAGGGTTCACCCCTCCACTTT
many,TRBJ2-3,-,TRBV9,CASSVEGSRGGVTQYF,TGTGCCAGCAGCGTAGAAGGATCTCGCGGGGGCGTTACGCAGTATTTT
few,TRBJ2-3,-,TRBV7-9,CASSLYLGGTDTQYF,TGTGCCAGCAGCTTATATCTTGGAGGGACAGATACGCAGTATTTT
-,TRBJ2-7,TRBD2,TRBV5-1,CASSLARGSLAGSSYEQYF,TGCGCCAGCAGCTTGGCCAGGGGGTCGCTAGCGGGGAGCTCCTACGAGCAGTACTTC
many,TRBJ1-5,TRBD1,TRBV30,CAWNLGQGLNQPQHF,TGTGCCTGGAACCTCGGACAGGGCCTGAATCAGCCCCAGCATTTT
-,TRBJ1-2,-,TRBV18,CASSPVGDYGYTF,TGTGCCAGCTCACCGGTGGGGGACTATGGCTACACCTTC
-,TRBJ1-2,-,TRBV14,CASSQVGRGATYGYTF,TGTGCCAGCAGCCAAGTTGGCAGGGGCGCGACCTATGGCTACACCTTC
-,TRBJ2-7,TRBD1,TRBV7-2,CASRRSGTGDYEQYF,TGTGCCAGCAGGCGGAGCGGGACAGGGGACTACGAGCAGTACTTC
-,TRBJ2-2,-,TRBV9,CASSVDGHNTGELFF,TGTGCCAGCAGCGTAGACGGACATAACACCGGGGAGCTGTTTTTT
-,TRBJ2-2,-,TRBV6-5,CATLTNGGELFF,TGTGCCACCTTAACTAATGGCGGGGAGCTGTTTTTT
-,TRBJ1-1,TRBD1,TRBV5-1,CASNLAGQFAEAFF,TGCGCCAGCAACCTGGCGGGACAGTTCGCTGAAGCTTTCTTT
few,TRBJ1-6,-,TRBV5-4,CASSIIGGSENSPLHF,TGTGCCAGCAGCATTATAGGGGGTTCGGAAAATTCACCCCTCCACTTT
few,TRBJ1-5,TRBD1,TRBV5-1,CASSLEGANQPQHF,TGCGCCAGCAGCTTGGAGGGGGCCAATCAGCCCCAGCATTTT